Shown below are 6 T cell receptor beta chains from a single sample sequenced in a study of shared clonotypes between healthy human individuals (TCRdb year 2020). The library was obtained by the immunoSEQ multiplex PCR assay. In its TCRdb copy, this immuneACCESS table keeps in-frame sequences only and misses some clones. Where compared with another copy, unresolved V genes explain less than half of these, and the others have no known cause. Recorded for this sample are approximately 810,000 clones; 85% to 95% of them occurred a single time. The ten largest clones take up 24% of the sample. CD8 naive samples consisted of CD45RO-negative cells that were positively selected for CCR7, yielding a CD45RA+CCR7+ population without TemRA cells. Specimen: naive CD8+ T cells sorted from blood. The sample's cell subset or site, from its label and the paper: CD45RA+CCR7+. The source of these receptors is a man under 40 in good health.

This clone appeared a single time. The J gene is TRBJ2-3, the V gene TRBV9; D unresolved. The CDR3 is 14 amino acids. The ends were cut back, 0 bases at V and 4 bases at J, with 9 bases in the middle. Germline-derived CDR1 and CDR2 are SGDLS and YYNGEE. The CDR3 spells CASSVEGNADTQYF. In nucleotides, the CDR3 is TGTGCCAGCAGCGTAGAAGGGAATGCAGATACGCAGTATTTT.

CDR3 bases: TGCAGCGTTGCGCGGCAGGGGATGTACCAAGAGACCCAGTACTTC. Amino acid sequence: CSVARQGMYQETQYF. The chain joins TRBV29-1 to TRBJ2-5; D possibly corresponds to TRBD1 (6 bases). The CDR3 sequence is 15 residues long. Trimming removed 4 bases at V and 0 bases at J, with 15 bases between. The germline V gene encodes CDR1 SQVTM and CDR2 ANQGSEA.

This clone was counted only a few times. DNA for the CDR3: TGTGCCAGCAGTGATGGCCTTACCACCGAGCATTTT. It encodes CASSDGLTTEHF. This sequence joins TRBV28 and TRBJ1-5; unclear D gene. In germline, CDR1 is MDHEN, CDR2 SYDVKM. The V and J ends lost 5 bases and 14 bases respectively, with 16 bases between them. This CDR3 spans 12 amino acids.

The CDR3 here is CASRPRGREFNTEAFF. In DNA form, the CDR3 reads TGTGCCAGCAGACCCCGGGGGAGGGAATTCAACACTGAAGCTTTCTTT. This chain links TRBV7-9 with TRBJ1-1; D might be TRBD1 (5 bases). The V gene's germline CDR1 is SEHNR and CDR2 FQNEAQ (reference sequence). Trimming pared 6 bases from V and 2 bases from J, leaving 19 bases between. CDR3 length equals 16 residues.

The chain has TRBV4-3 and TRBJ1-4; D remains unclear. Germline CDR1 and CDR2: LGHNA and YSLEER. Trimming removed 0 bases at V and 7 bases at J, with 15 bases between. CDR3 length: 16 residues. CDR3 sequence: CASSQDPPGGPEKLFF. The DNA of the CDR3 is TGCGCCAGCAGCCAAGACCCCCCGGGAGGGCCTGAAAAACTGTTTTTT.

V gene TRBV29-1 combines with J gene TRBJ2-1; a weak D match, TRBD2 (6 bases). Trimming removed 1 base from V and 5 bases from J, with 12 bases in between. The germline CDR1 and CDR2 sequences are SQVTM and ANQGSEA. This CDR3 is 14 amino acids long. The chain's CDR3 is CSVEVAGIDNEQFF. The CDR3 nucleotides are TGCAGCGTTGAAGTCGCGGGGATCGACAATGAGCAGTTCTTC.